These 31 T cell receptor beta chains came from one sample sequenced in a study of beta chain features in type 1 diabetes. Expressed TCRB transcripts got sequenced, as all isolated RNA was reverse transcribed. Data came from immunoSEQ multiplex PCR; TCRdb stores just in-frame clones and leaves some out. The data contain more than 300,000 clones, approximately 8% of them singletons. The specimen was central memory CD4+ T cells from blood. The receptors come from a woman aged 18-30 years in good health.

This clone came up a few times. CDR3 region: CASSSRVAGTNTGELFF. CDR3 coding DNA: TGTGCCAGCAGCAGCCGGGTAGCGGGGACGAACACCGGGGAGCTGTTTTTT. V and J are TRBV7-9 and TRBJ2-2, with TRBD2 matching over 8 bases. The CDR3 spans 17 residues. From germline, CDR1 is SEHNR and CDR2 FQNEAQ (reference sequence). J lost 0 bases, V lost 5 bases, and 8 bases had no gene match.

This clone was picked up a small number of times. The chain links TRBV19 to TRBJ1-5; possible D gene TRBD1, 5 bases. V dropped 3 bases and J dropped 6 bases, with 12 bases sitting between them. This CDR3 is 14 amino acids long. Germline V gene data show CDR1 as LNHDA and CDR2 as SQIVND (reference sequence). This CDR3 is CASSIRRASQPQHF. In nucleotides, the CDR3 is TGTGCCAGTAGTATTCGCAGGGCAAGTCAGCCCCAGCATTTT.

The chain is built from TRBV9 and TRBJ2-7, with D tentatively TRBD2 (5 bases). The CDR3 loop spans 15 amino acids. Germline-derived CDR1 and CDR2 are SGDLS and YYNGEE. V was trimmed by 0 bases and J by 3 bases, leaving 13 bases between them. CDR3 sequence reads: CASSVGPTRIYEQYF. The CDR3 coding sequence is TGTGCCAGCAGCGTAGGGCCCACTAGGATCTACGAGCAGTACTTC. The full variable domain, rest sourced from reference TRBV9 and TRBJ2-7, is DSGVTQTPKHLITATGQRVTLRCSPRSGDLSVYWYQQSLDQGLQFLIQYYNGEERAKGNILERFSAQQFPDLHSELNLSSLELGDSALYFCASSVGPTRIYEQYFGPGTRLTVT.

This clone showed up just a few times. The rearrangement links TRBV28 to TRBJ2-1, with D maybe TRBD1 (5 bases). The germline V gene has CDR1 MDHEN and CDR2 SYDVKM. V lost 1 base and J 6 bases, leaving 16 bases between the germline ends. The CDR3 contains 16 residues. In nucleotides, the CDR3 is TGTGCCAGCAGTTTATCAGGGCAGGGAAGAGGCAATGAGCAGTTCTTC. Translated: CASSLSGQGRGNEQFF.

This clone occurred a few times. In DNA, the CDR3 is TGTGCCGGCTCCTGGGGACAGAACACTGAAGCTTTCTTT. Amino acids: CAGSWGQNTEAFF. V usage is TRBV7-9 and J usage is TRBJ1-1, with D possibly being TRBD1 (6 bases). Looked up from germline, CDR1 is SEHNR and CDR2 is FQNEAQ (reference sequence). Trimming took off 11 bases at V and 1 base at J, with 14 bases between the two ends. This CDR3 is built from 13 residues.

In this sample, this clone turned up a few times. CDR3 in DNA: TGCAGCGTTGGGGGGTTTTCCTACGAGCAGTACTTC. Translation gives CSVGGFSYEQYF. The chain links TRBV29-1 to TRBJ2-7; TRBD1 or TRBD2 may be the D gene (5 bases each). Trimming shortened V by 4 bases and J by 1 base, and 8 bases separated the two germline ends. The germline CDR1 and CDR2 sequences are SQVTM and ANQGSEA. The CDR3 covers 12 residues.

This clone showed up just a few times. This chain uses TRBV4-2 with TRBJ1-4; D gene ambiguous. Germline values: CDR1 LGHNA, CDR2 YNFKEQ. The V gene lost 4 bases and the J gene lost 4 bases, with 13 bases spanning the gap. This CDR3 has 15 residues. CDR3 in DNA: TGTGCCAGCAGCCGGTCGTGGCAAAGTAATGAAAAACTGTTTTTT. It yields the protein CASSRSWQSNEKLFF.

The J gene is TRBJ2-1, the V gene TRBV4-3; unclear D gene. Trimming shortened V by 3 bases and J by 8 bases, and 17 bases separated the two germline ends. CDR3 length equals 15 residues. Germline CDR1 and CDR2: LGHNA and YSLEER. The CDR3 DNA is TGCGCCAGCAGCCAGGAATTGTCGGGCTTCCATGAGCAGTTCTTC. Its protein product is CASSQELSGFHEQFF.

This clone was seen more than once but under ten times. CDR3 in amino acids: CASSGSANQPQHF. The CDR3 DNA reads TGTGCCAGCAGTGGTTCAGCCAATCAGCCCCAGCATTTT. This chain connects TRBV2 to TRBJ1-5; D unresolved. V gave up 4 bases and J gave up 3 bases, with 7 bases separating them. This CDR3 has 13 amino acids. From germline, CDR1 is SNHLY and CDR2 FYNNEI. The variable domain in full, with the rest retrieved from reference TRBV2 and TRBJ1-5, is EPEVTQTPSHQVTQMGQEVILRCVPISNHLYFYWYRQILGQKVEFLVSFYNNEISEKSEIFDDQFSVERPDGSNFTLKIRSTKLEDSAMYFCASSGSANQPQHFGDGTRLSIL.

The table lists this clone with a few counts. The chain is built from TRBV5-8 and TRBJ1-4, with D maybe TRBD1 (6 bases). The CDR3 runs to 16 residues. V was pared by 0 bases and J by 7 bases, with 16 bases between. Germline CDR1 and CDR2: SGHTS and YDEGEE. CDR3 DNA sequence: TGTGCCAGCAGCTTGGGTTATACGAGGACAGCTGAAAAACTGTTTTTT. Translating gives CASSLGYTRTAEKLFF.

This clone was seen at least ten times. The chain recombines TRBV7-9 with TRBJ2-7, with 7 bases matching TRBD1. The germline V gene has CDR1 SEHNR and CDR2 FQNEAQ (reference sequence). There are 12 residues in the CDR3. J gave up 6 bases and V 6 bases, and 5 bases lay outside the gene matches. The CDR3 loop reads CASRMTGLEQYF. The CDR3 DNA is TGTGCCAGCAGAATGACAGGGCTCGAGCAGTACTTC. The entire variable domain, with the rest obtained from reference TRBV7-9 and TRBJ2-7, is as follows: DTGVSQNPRHKITKRGQNVTFRCDPISEHNRLYWYRQTLGQGPEFLTYFQNEAQLEKSRLLSDRFSAERPKGSFSTLEIQRTEQGDSAMYLCASRMTGLEQYFGPGTRLTVT.

In this sample, this clone turned up many times. The rearrangement links TRBV7-3 to TRBJ2-5; D perhaps matches TRBD2 (6 bases). The CDR3 extends over 13 amino acids. Trimming left V 5 bases short and J 2 bases short, with 9 bases between. Germline values: CDR1 SGHTA, CDR2 FQGTGA. CDR3 region: CASSLDYQETQYF. DNA for the CDR3: TGTGCCAGCAGCCTGGACTATCAAGAGACCCAGTACTTC.

This clone was counted a few times. The chain is built from TRBV10-3 and TRBJ2-5, with 12 bases matching TRBD2. Germline loops: CDR1 ENHRY, CDR2 SYGVKD. J gave up 1 base and V 1 base, and 1 base lay outside the gene matches. The CDR3 loop spans 16 amino acids. The CDR3 here is CAISEWTSGAQETQYF. The DNA of the CDR3 is TGTGCCATCAGTGAGTGGACTAGCGGGGCCCAAGAGACCCAGTACTTC.

This clone was seen a few times. The V call is TRBV7-2, the J call TRBJ2-7, with 8 bases that match TRBD1. The CDR3 sequence is 15 residues long. The ends lost 7 bases at V and 5 bases at J; junction bases unmatched: 13. Germline CDR1 SGHTA, CDR2 FQGNSA. The CDR3 protein is CASNTGGGRVHEQYF. The CDR3 DNA reads as TGTGCCAGCAACACAGGGGGAGGCAGGGTCCACGAGCAGTACTTC.

The chain uses TRBV14 and TRBJ2-5; D is possibly TRBD1 or TRBD2 (6 bases each). Trimming removed 4 bases at V and 9 bases at J, with 12 bases between. This CDR3 has 12 amino acids. CDR1 is SGHDN and CDR2 is FVKESK in the germline V gene. CDR3 sequence reads: CASSPGGGSQYF. In DNA, the CDR3 is TGTGCCAGCAGCCCCGGAGGGGGGTCCCAGTACTTC.

In its sample, this clone was seen a few times. J is TRBJ2-5 and V is TRBV7-9, with no clear D. V was cut by 7 bases and J by 2 bases, with 14 bases left in between. Germline CDR1 and CDR2: SEHNR and FQNEAQ (reference sequence). This CDR3 spans 14 amino acids. The CDR3 sequence: CASTKDGRQETQYF. The CDR3 DNA reads as TGTGCCAGCACCAAGGATGGACGGCAAGAGACCCAGTACTTC.

In its sample, this clone was seen many times. The same CDR3 is also encoded by other DNA sequences in this sample. The chain joins TRBV7-3 to TRBJ2-1; the D gene is possibly TRBD1 (5 bases). The CDR3 totals 15 residues. The germline CDR1 and CDR2 sequences are SGHTA and FQGTGA. With 0 bases removed from V and 4 bases from J, the gap between germline ends came to 10 bases. CDR3 nucleotide sequence: TGTGCCAGCAGCTTAACGGGGCAGCCGTACAATGAGCAGTTCTTC. Residues: CASSLTGQPYNEQFF.

The chain couples TRBV15 to TRBJ2-7; the match to TRBD1 covers 11 bases. This CDR3 has 15 residues. Germline V gene data show CDR1 as LNHNV and CDR2 as YYDKDF (reference sequence). The J segment lost 1 base and the V segment lost 3 bases, leaving 2 bases of the junction unmatched. DNA for the CDR3: TGTGCCACCAGCAGGGACAGGGGGCTTTCCTACGAGCAGTACTTC. Protein product: CATSRDRGLSYEQYF.

This clone was picked up a small number of times. This chain links TRBV19 with TRBJ1-3, with no clear D. This CDR3 region has 16 residues. Looked up from germline, CDR1 is LNHDA and CDR2 is SQIVND (reference sequence). Trimming took off 6 bases at V and 4 bases at J, with 19 bases between the two ends. The CDR3 here is CASSRVGGQLGNTIYF. In DNA form, the CDR3 reads TGTGCCAGTAGCCGGGTCGGCGGGCAGCTCGGAAACACCATATATTTT.

The chain has TRBV9 and TRBJ1-4; 8 bases map to TRBD1. V shed 3 bases and J 10 bases; nucleotides not matched to a gene: 5. The CDR3 is 13 amino acids. Germline lookup yields CDR1 SGDLS and CDR2 YYNGEE. In DNA form, the CDR3 reads TGTGCCAGCAGCGAAGGACAGGGCGGAAAACTGTTTTTT. It specifies CASSEGQGGKLFF.

This clone appeared a few times. The CDR3: CSVARDSSYEQYF. In nucleotides, the CDR3 is TGCAGCGTAGCCCGGGACAGCTCCTACGAGCAGTACTTC. The gene calls are TRBV29-1 and TRBJ2-7, with 7 bases identical to TRBD1. The length of the CDR3 is 13 residues. The ends lost 6 bases at V and 0 bases at J; junction bases unmatched: 5. The V gene's germline CDR1 is SQVTM and CDR2 ANQGSEA.

J is TRBJ1-2 and V is TRBV2; D not resolved. The length of the CDR3 is 13 residues. V was shortened by 4 bases and J by 2 bases, with 8 bases between the two germline ends. Germline V gene data show CDR1 as SNHLY and CDR2 as FYNNEI. The CDR3 spells CASSVDGNYGYTF. The CDR3 DNA sequence: TGTGCCAGCAGTGTTGACGGGAACTATGGCTACACCTTC.

The chain employs TRBV15 and TRBJ2-1; D might be TRBD1 or TRBD2, each matching 5 bases. Between the trimmed V and J ends, which lost 2 bases and 9 bases, there was a span of 20 bases. CDR1 LNHNV and CDR2 YYDKDF come from the germline V gene (reference sequence). This CDR3 region has 16 residues. The chain's CDR3 is CATSRPGGGHKGEQFF. Here the CDR3 DNA reads TGTGCCACCAGCAGACCTGGGGGTGGACACAAAGGTGAGCAGTTCTTC.

The CDR3 spells CASSLVRGAKNIQYF. The DNA for the CDR3 is TGTGCCAGCAGCTTAGTTCGGGGGGCCAAAAACATTCAGTACTTC. The J gene is TRBJ2-4, the V gene TRBV11-2, with D maybe TRBD2 (6 bases). The V end was cut by 1 base, the J end by 1 base, with 8 bases between. The CDR3 spans 15 residues. Germline V gene data show CDR1 as SGHAT and CDR2 as FQNNGV. Full variable domain (outside the CDR3, taken from reference TRBV11-2 and TRBJ2-4): EAGVAQSPRYKIIEKRQSVAFWCNPISGHATLYWYQQILGQGPKLLIQFQNNGVVDDSQLPKDRFSAERLKGVDSTLKIQPAKLEDSAVYLCASSLVRGAKNIQYFGAGTRLSVL.

There are many counts of this clone. The rearrangement joins TRBV7-9 to TRBJ2-1; TRBD1 matches at 7 bases. The length of the CDR3 is 15 residues. The germline V gene encodes CDR1 SEHNR and CDR2 FQNEAQ (reference sequence). With V trimmed by 0 bases and J by 7 bases, 6 bases remained unmatched. CDR3 amino acids: CASSLAHRGWNEQFF. The CDR3 coding sequence is TGTGCCAGCAGCTTAGCGCACAGGGGCTGGAATGAGCAGTTCTTC.

This clone came up a few times. The sample contains more than one DNA sequence encoding this CDR3. The chain is built from TRBV7-2 and TRBJ2-7; 7 positions agree with TRBD2. V trimming: 4 bases; J trimming: 0 bases; junction bases outside the gene matches: 3. CDR1 and CDR2 from the germline V gene are SGHTA and FQGNSA. The CDR3 has 14 residues. The CDR3 bases are TGTGCCAGCAGCTCCACGGGGGGCTCCTACGAGCAGTACTTC. Protein product: CASSSTGGSYEQYF.

This clone was counted a few times. The chain has TRBV12-1 and TRBJ2-7; the DNA was not compared with TRBD2, the D call given in the table. TRBV12-1 is marked as a pseudogene. This CDR3 is 12 amino acids long. This chain's CDR3 is CADLLRVGEQYF. CDR3 DNA: TGTGCCGACCTCCTGAGGGTAGGCGAGCAGTACTTC.

This clone has more than one count but fewer than ten. This chain uses TRBV15 with TRBJ2-5; 9 bases map to TRBD1. V trimming: 4 bases; J trimming: 5 bases; junction bases outside the gene matches: 5. This CDR3 spans 14 amino acids. CDR1 LNHNV and CDR2 YYDKDF come from the germline V gene (reference sequence). This chain's CDR3 is CATSMDRGRETQYF. The CDR3 DNA sequence: TGTGCCACCAGCATGGACAGGGGTAGGGAGACCCAGTACTTC.

The V and J genes are TRBV6-6 and TRBJ2-1; D possibly uses TRBD1 or TRBD2 (6 bases each). The CDR3 is made up of 15 amino acids. Germline V gene data show CDR1 as MNHNY and CDR2 as SVGAGI (reference sequence). Trimming shortened V by 7 bases and J by 7 bases, and 20 bases separated the two germline ends. In DNA, the CDR3 is TGTGCCAGCACGCGAGGGGGGCTCGCGGGGAATGAGCAGTTCTTC. Translating gives CASTRGGLAGNEQFF.

Many counts were recorded for this clone. The rearrangement links TRBV18 to TRBJ2-3; D unresolved. Germline CDR1 KGHSH, CDR2 LQKENI. Trimming took off 0 bases at V and 4 bases at J, with 8 bases between the two ends. The CDR3 contains 14 residues. The chain's CDR3 is CASSPPASADTQYF. CDR3 bases: TGTGCCAGCTCACCACCGGCTAGTGCAGATACGCAGTATTTT.

This chain joins TRBV11-2 and TRBJ2-6; 7 bases align to TRBD1. Germline CDR1 and CDR2: SGHAT and FQNNGV. Trimming cost V 5 bases and J 2 bases; bases outside gene matches: 3. The CDR3 length is 15 residues. The CDR3 spells CASSRDRAGANVLTF. The CDR3 DNA is TGTGCCAGCAGCCGCGACAGGGCTGGGGCCAACGTCCTGACTTTC.